The 30 T cell receptor beta chains below all came from one sample that was sequenced in a study of T cells in Graves' hyperthyroidism and ophthalmopathy. RNA transcripts gave rise to amplified TCR beta CDR3 regions. Initially, a first-round RT-PCR of the TCR CDR3 employed the HTBI primer set. Via MiXCR, TCRdb re-called the multiplex PCR reads, giving one row per CDR3 protein. The data hold approximately 380,000 distinct CDR3 sequences, with roughly 19% observed a single time. Sequences were obtained from blood. The origin of the receptors is a woman aged 18-29 years with Graves' hyperthyroidism.

The rearrangement links TRBV12-5 to TRBJ1-1; D ambiguous. The germline V gene has CDR1 LGHNT and CDR2 FRNRAP. V dropped 1 base and J dropped 5 bases, with 5 bases sitting between them. The CDR3 runs 12 residues. Written as DNA, the CDR3 is TGTGCTAGTGGTTTGGAGAGTACTGAAGCTTTCTTT. Translating gives CASGLESTEAFF.

The gene calls are TRBV28 and TRBJ2-7, with 9 bases aligning to TRBD2. In germline, CDR1 is MDHEN, CDR2 SYDVKM. The trim removed 5 bases at V and 4 bases at J, leaving 6 bases unmatched. The CDR3 covers 14 residues. DNA of the CDR3: TGTGCCAGCAGTCCTAGCGGGATCATGTACGAGCAGTACTTC. This encodes CASSPSGIMYEQYF.

This chain joins TRBV18 and TRBJ2-7; D ambiguous. Germline lookup yields CDR1 KGHSH and CDR2 LQKENI. This CDR3 has 14 amino acids. Trimming stripped 6 bases from V and 3 bases from J, with 15 bases between. CDR3 loop: CASSPTSSFYEQYF. The DNA of the CDR3 is TGTGCCAGCTCGCCTACCTCGAGCTTCTACGAGCAGTACTTC.

There are many counts of this clonotype. V usage is TRBV6-1 and J usage is TRBJ1-5; D perhaps matches TRBD1 (5 bases). This CDR3 is built from 17 residues. Germline V CDR1 and CDR2: MNHNS, SASEGT. Trimming left V 6 bases short and J 2 bases short, with 20 bases between. CDR3 sequence reads: CASSVGMGRSRNQPQHF. The CDR3, as DNA: TGTGCCAGCAGCGTAGGGATGGGGCGATCTCGCAATCAGCCCCAGCATTTT.

The table lists this clonotype with many counts. This chain uses TRBV11-2 with TRBJ2-7, with 11 bases matching TRBD1. Trimming at V came to 6 bases and at J to 2 bases, leaving 6 bases not matched to a gene. Germline values: CDR1 SGHAT, CDR2 FQNNGV. This CDR3 is built from 15 residues. The CDR3 coding sequence is TGTGCCAGCAGGACCCCGGGACAGGGGGCCTACGAGCAGTACTTC. As protein: CASRTPGQGAYEQYF. The whole variable domain, remainder taken from reference TRBV11-2 and TRBJ2-7, is EAGVAQSPRYKIIEKRQSVAFWCNPISGHATLYWYQQILGQGPKLLIQFQNNGVVDDSQLPKDRFSAERLKGVDSTLKIQPAKLEDSAVYLCASRTPGQGAYEQYFGPGTRLTVT.

This clonotype was counted at least ten times. The chain combines TRBV11-3 with TRBJ2-2; D is undetermined. V shed 0 bases and J shed 2 bases, with 4 bases lying between them. Germline CDR1 and CDR2: SGHNT and YENEEA. The CDR3 contains 14 residues. CDR3 coding DNA: TGTGCCAGCAGCTTAGAGGGTAACACCGGGGAGCTGTTTTTT. Its protein is CASSLEGNTGELFF.

This clonotype was detected many times. The chain has TRBV7-6 and TRBJ2-5, with 15 bases aligning to TRBD2. This CDR3 comprises 14 residues. Germline CDR1 and CDR2: SGHVS and FNYEAQ. V gave up 8 bases and J gave up 4 bases; unmatched junction bases: 2. The CDR3 protein is CASGTSGGPETQYF. The CDR3 DNA follows: TGTGCCAGCGGGACTAGCGGGGGGCCAGAGACCCAGTACTTC.

At least ten counts were recorded for this clonotype. V is TRBV15 and J is TRBJ2-7; 7 nucleotides align to TRBD2. This CDR3 spans 16 amino acids. The V segment lost 0 bases and the J segment 6 bases; nucleotides outside the gene matches: 11. The germline V gene has CDR1 LNHNV and CDR2 YYDKDF (reference sequence). CDR3 DNA sequence: TGTGCCACCAGCAGAGATCGGGGGGTGGGGACGGGCGAGCAGTACTTC. Its protein product is CATSRDRGVGTGEQYF.

This clonotype was detected ten times or more. A single base separates this from a much larger clone, so it may be a read error. The genes are TRBV25-1 and TRBJ2-2, with 9 positions matching TRBD1. Germline V lookup: CDR1 MGHDK, CDR2 SYGVNS. CDR3 length: 15 residues. With V trimmed by 2 bases and J by 3 bases, 1 base remained unmatched. CDR3 sequence reads: CASSEGTGYTGELFF. The CDR3 nucleotides are TGTGCCAGCAGTGAAGGGACAGGGTACACCGGGGAGCTGTTTTTT.

The sample holds many counts of this clonotype. The rearrangement links TRBV6-4 to TRBJ2-7; 7 positions agree with TRBD2. Germline assignment: CDR1 MRHNA and CDR2 SNTAGT. The CDR3 has 17 amino acids. The J segment lost 6 bases and the V segment lost 5 bases, leaving 19 bases of the junction unmatched. The CDR3 protein is CASSPYGLTSADREQYF. The CDR3 DNA reads as TGTGCCAGCAGTCCCTACGGACTTACTAGCGCCGATCGCGAGCAGTACTTC.

Many counts were recorded for this clonotype. This chain links TRBV27 with TRBJ2-7, with TRBD2 matching over 9 bases. The CDR3 loop spans 16 amino acids. The germline gives CDR1 MNHEY, CDR2 SMNVEV (reference sequence). Trimming cost V 6 bases and J 5 bases; bases outside gene matches: 14. The chain's CDR3 is CASSGAGGALDHEQYF. In nucleotides, the CDR3 is TGTGCCAGCAGCGGGGCGGGAGGGGCACTAGACCACGAGCAGTACTTC.

The J gene is TRBJ2-6, the V gene TRBV11-1; no reliable D call. Trimming removed 5 bases from V and 0 bases from J, with 11 bases in between. Germline lookup yields CDR1 SGHAT and CDR2 FQDESV (reference sequence). The CDR3 totals 16 residues. The CDR3 protein is CASSKGSLSGANVLTF. The CDR3 DNA reads TGTGCCAGCAGCAAAGGGTCCCTCTCTGGGGCCAACGTCCTGACTTTC.

This clonotype was seen repeatedly, ten times or more. The chain joins TRBV12-3 or TRBV12-4 to TRBJ1-1; TRBD1 is a possible D gene (5 bases). Deletions cut 5 bases from V and 0 bases from J, with 13 bases between. The CDR3 is 15 amino acids. Here the CDR3 DNA reads TGTGCCAGCAGTCCGCGTAAACAGGTGAACACTGAAGCTTTCTTT. Translated, it gives CASSPRKQVNTEAFF.

The chain has TRBV20-1 and TRBJ2-7, with D perhaps matching TRBD1 (6 bases). Germline CDR1 reads DFQATT; CDR2 reads SNEGSKA (reference sequence). CDR3 length: 11 residues. The V gene lost 7 bases and the J gene lost 5 bases, with 12 bases spanning the gap. The CDR3 loop reads CSGAQGNEQYF. The CDR3, as DNA: TGCAGTGGAGCTCAGGGGAACGAGCAGTACTTC.

This clonotype has at least ten counts. The rearrangement links TRBV13 to TRBJ2-5, with 7 bases matching TRBD1. V gave up 5 bases and J gave up 1 base; unmatched junction bases: 7. The length of the CDR3 is 15 residues. Per germline, CDR1 PRHDT and CDR2 FYEKMQ (reference sequence). DNA of the CDR3: TGTGCCAGCAGCAACGACAGGGCCCCCCAAGAGACCCAGTACTTC. It codes for CASSNDRAPQETQYF.

The rearrangement joins TRBV6-5 to TRBJ2-7; D is unresolved. The CDR3 is made up of 14 amino acids. V lost 0 bases and J 3 bases, leaving 9 bases between the germline ends. The V gene's germline CDR1 is MNHEY and CDR2 SVGAGI. CDR3 sequence reads: CASSYSAGDYEQYF. The CDR3 DNA is TGTGCCAGCAGTTACTCAGCCGGCGACTACGAGCAGTACTTC.

The table lists this clonotype with many counts. The chain combines TRBV6-5 with TRBJ2-7, with TRBD1 matching 8 bases. In germline, CDR1 is MNHEY, CDR2 SVGAGI. The CDR3 length is 13 residues. V lost 2 bases to trimming and J lost 3 bases; unmatched junction nucleotides: 0. CDR3 in amino acids: CASSYDRGYEQYF. In DNA form, the CDR3 reads TGTGCCAGCAGTTACGACAGGGGCTACGAGCAGTACTTC.

Notes on this clonotype: A read error may explain this, as a much larger clone is one base away. The CDR3 does not close with the conserved phenylalanine or tryptophan, likely indicating a read error. This rearrangement joins TRBV4-1 to TRBJ1-1; D not certain. The V gene's germline CDR1 is MGHRA and CDR2 YSYEKL. The CDR3 is 14 residues long. Trimming left V 0 bases short and J 5 bases short, with 10 bases between. The CDR3 DNA reads as TGCGCCAGCAGCCAAGAGGGTCTCCGGACTGAAGCTTTCTAT. This gives the protein CASSQEGLRTEAFY.

V usage is TRBV19 and J usage is TRBJ2-4, with TRBD2 identical over 7 bases. The CDR3 spans 19 residues. Germline V gene data show CDR1 as LNHDA and CDR2 as SQIVND (reference sequence). J was trimmed by 3 bases and V by 5 bases; bases with no gene match: 19. As DNA, the CDR3 is TGTGCCAGTAGTCCGAGGACTAGTTCTCGTCGAGTGGTCAAAAACATTCAGTACTTC. Translation gives CASSPRTSSRRVVKNIQYF.

The rearrangement links TRBV6-1 to TRBJ2-7, with 7 bases identical to TRBD2. The CDR3 is made up of 15 amino acids. The germline CDR1 and CDR2 sequences are MNHNS and SASEGT. With 4 bases clipped from V and 4 bases from J, the junction kept 10 bases outside the gene matches. Here the CDR3 reads CASSAWEGGRYEQYF. The DNA of the CDR3 is TGTGCCAGCAGTGCTTGGGAGGGAGGTCGATACGAGCAGTACTTC.

In its sample, this clonotype was seen many times. The J gene is TRBJ2-7, the V gene TRBV11-2; D gene ambiguous. Germline CDR1 is SGHAT and CDR2 is FQNNGV. The V end lost 4 bases, the J end lost 3 bases, and 16 bases lay between the germline ends. The CDR3 contains 15 residues. The CDR3 DNA follows: TGTGCCAGCAGCTCCTCTCCGACCTCGGGCTACGAGCAGTACTTC. It specifies CASSSSPTSGYEQYF.

This clonotype was seen ten or more times. One junction end disagrees with the germline gene, perhaps due to a read error. V usage is TRBV10-2 and J usage is TRBJ2-5, with D maybe TRBD2 (6 bases). The germline CDR1 and CDR2 sequences are WSHSY and SAAADI. This CDR3 comprises 12 residues. This CDR3 is CASSGIAETRYF. CDR3 DNA sequence: TGCGCCAGCAGTGGAATAGCGGAGACCCGGTACTTC.

The table lists this clonotype with many counts. The chain combines TRBV7-9 with TRBJ2-5; tentative D call: TRBD2 (5 bases). The CDR3 extends over 14 amino acids. Germline CDR1 and CDR2: SEHNR and FQNEAQ (reference sequence). V lost 1 base, J lost 4 bases, and 10 bases lay in between. The CDR3 region is CASSLGSGGETQYF. The CDR3 coding sequence is TGTGCCAGCAGCTTAGGGTCAGGAGGAGAGACCCAGTACTTC.

This clonotype came up many times. CDR3: CASSFEGAVDTGELFF. CDR3 nucleotide sequence: TGTGCCAGCAGTTTCGAAGGGGCAGTGGACACCGGGGAGCTGTTTTTT. The genes are TRBV6-5 and TRBJ2-2, with a tentative D call TRBD1 (5 bases). The length of the CDR3 is 16 residues. Trimming removed 4 bases at V and 3 bases at J, with 15 bases between. Germline-derived CDR1 and CDR2 are MNHEY and SVGAGI.

The CDR3 DNA reads TGTGCCAGCAGTTTACGGCTGGGGCCCGGCTACACCTTC. As protein: CASSLRLGPGYTF. This chain uses TRBV6-2 or TRBV6-3 with TRBJ1-2; perhaps TRBD1 as D (5 bases). Trimming took off 4 bases at V and 8 bases at J, with 14 bases between the two ends. In germline, CDR1 is MNHEY, CDR2 SVGEGT. The CDR3 totals 13 residues.

Ten or more counts support this clonotype. V gene TRBV6-1 combines with J gene TRBJ2-5, with a possible D match to TRBD2 (7 bases). V lost 5 bases, J lost 5 bases, and 12 bases lay in between. The CDR3 totals 13 residues. CDR1 and CDR2 from the germline V gene are MNHNS and SASEGT. Here the CDR3 reads CASSQQGGETQYF. Here the CDR3 DNA reads TGTGCCAGCAGTCAACAGGGAGGGGAGACCCAGTACTTC.

The chain employs TRBV12-3 or TRBV12-4 and TRBJ1-1; 9 bases align to TRBD1. V was clipped by 6 bases and J by 4 bases; unmatched bases: 6. The CDR3 extends over 14 amino acids. The CDR3 reads CASRGQGRRTEAFF. In DNA form, the CDR3 reads TGTGCCAGCAGGGGACAGGGCCGACGCACTGAAGCTTTCTTT.

This clonotype came up many times. The chain recombines TRBV2 with TRBJ2-5; weak D call: TRBD2 (6 bases). The ends were cut back, 2 bases at V and 1 base at J, with 11 bases in the middle. The CDR3 spans 15 residues. Germline assignment: CDR1 SNHLY and CDR2 FYNNEI. As DNA, the CDR3 is TGTGCCAGCAGTGAAAGGCGGGGTACCCAAGAGACCCAGTACTTC. Translated, it gives CASSERRGTQETQYF.

This clonotype was seen a few times. V gene TRBV27 combines with J gene TRBJ2-7; D gene uncertain. The V and J ends lost 2 bases and 3 bases respectively, with 14 bases between them. Per germline, CDR1 MNHEY and CDR2 SMNVEV (reference sequence). CDR3 length: 15 amino acids. CDR3 loop: CASSLSQTGIYEQYF. The CDR3 DNA follows: TGTGCCAGCAGTTTAAGTCAGACCGGTATCTACGAGCAGTACTTC.

CDR3 region: CASSKGKRNSYEQYF. The CDR3 nucleotides read TGTGCCAGCAGTAAAGGGAAGCGAAACTCCTACGAGCAGTACTTC. The chain employs TRBV28 and TRBJ2-7; D ambiguous. V was clipped by 5 bases and J by 0 bases, with 14 bases between them. The CDR3 is 15 amino acids. Germline V gives CDR1 MDHEN, CDR2 SYDVKM.